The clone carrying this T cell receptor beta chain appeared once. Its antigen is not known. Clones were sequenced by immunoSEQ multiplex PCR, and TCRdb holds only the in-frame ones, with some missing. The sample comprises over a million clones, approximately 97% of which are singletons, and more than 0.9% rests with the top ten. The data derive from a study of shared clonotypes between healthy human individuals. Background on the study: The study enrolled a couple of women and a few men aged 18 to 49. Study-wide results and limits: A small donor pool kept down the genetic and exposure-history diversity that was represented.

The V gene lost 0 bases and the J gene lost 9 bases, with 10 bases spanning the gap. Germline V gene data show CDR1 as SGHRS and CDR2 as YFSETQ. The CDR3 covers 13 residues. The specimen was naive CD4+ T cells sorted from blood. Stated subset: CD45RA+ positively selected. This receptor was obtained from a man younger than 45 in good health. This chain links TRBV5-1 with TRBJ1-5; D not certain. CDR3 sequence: CASSLDGFRPQHF. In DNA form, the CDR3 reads TGCGCCAGCAGCTTGGATGGGTTCCGGCCCCAGCATTTT.